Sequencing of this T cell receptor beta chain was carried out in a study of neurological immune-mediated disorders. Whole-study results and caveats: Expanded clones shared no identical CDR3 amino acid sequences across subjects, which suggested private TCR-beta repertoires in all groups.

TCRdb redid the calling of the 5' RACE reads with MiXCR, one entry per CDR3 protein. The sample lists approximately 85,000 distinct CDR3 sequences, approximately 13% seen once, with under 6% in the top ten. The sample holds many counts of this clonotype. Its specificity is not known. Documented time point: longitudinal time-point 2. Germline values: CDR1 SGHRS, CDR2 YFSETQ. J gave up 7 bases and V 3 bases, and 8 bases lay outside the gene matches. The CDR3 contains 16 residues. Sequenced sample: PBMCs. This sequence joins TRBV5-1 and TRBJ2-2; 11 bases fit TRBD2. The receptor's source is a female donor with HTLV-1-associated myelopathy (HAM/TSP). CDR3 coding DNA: TGCGCCAGCAGCTCGCGACTAGCGGGGTCGGACGGGGAGCTGTTTTTT. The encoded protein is CASSSRLAGSDGELFF.